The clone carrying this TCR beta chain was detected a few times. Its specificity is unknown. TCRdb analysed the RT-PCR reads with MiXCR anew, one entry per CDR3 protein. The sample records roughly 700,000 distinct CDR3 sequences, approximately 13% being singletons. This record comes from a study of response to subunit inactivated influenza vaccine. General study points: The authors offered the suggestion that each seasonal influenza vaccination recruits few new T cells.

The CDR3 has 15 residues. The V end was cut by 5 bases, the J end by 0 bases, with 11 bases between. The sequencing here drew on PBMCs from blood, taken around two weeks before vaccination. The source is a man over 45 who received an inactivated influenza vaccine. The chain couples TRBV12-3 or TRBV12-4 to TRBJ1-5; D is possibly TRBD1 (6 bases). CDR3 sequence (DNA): TGTGCCAGCAGTCAAGACAGGTATAGCAATCAGCCCCAGCATTTT. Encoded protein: CASSQDRYSNQPQHF.